These T cell receptor beta chains were read from a single sample in a study of blood T cell repertoires in COVID-19. The method was immunoSEQ multiplex PCR; TCRdb's version includes in-frame clones alone and lacks a portion of them. The sample yields 170,000 or so clones, about 86% seen once. Sequenced sample: peripheral blood. The receptors derive from a man in his fifties or sixties with active or convalescent COVID-19. CDR3s include the opening cysteine and the closing phenylalanine or tryptophan.

J: TRBJ2-1
length: 14
V: TRBV6-5
CDR3: CASSSGLPGNEQFF

J: TRBJ1-1
length: 11
V: TRBV6-5
CDR3: CASNGGTEAFF

J: TRBJ1-3
length: 14
V: TRBV28
CDR3: CASSRPGSGNTIYF

J: TRBJ1-2
length: 14
V: TRBV4-1
CDR3: CASSFQRQGTGYTF

J: TRBJ1-3
length: 14
V: TRBV7-2
CDR3: CASSFGPGQYTIYF

J: TRBJ2-7
length: 14
V: TRBV5-1
CDR3: CASSLGPGSSGQYF

J: TRBJ2-5
length: 13
V: TRBV12-3/TRBV12-4
CDR3: CASTGGRGETQYF

J: TRBJ1-5
length: 16
V: TRBV21-1
CDR3: CASSNKRWGPIQPQHF

J: TRBJ2-3
length: 18
V: TRBV6-2/TRBV6-3
CDR3: CASSYSTSGVYQPDTQYF

J: TRBJ1-1
length: 15
V: TRBV6-4
CDR3: CASSLTRDKNTEAFF

J: TRBJ1-2
length: 15
V: TRBV24-1
CDR3: CATSDSTGFAGGYTF

J: TRBJ1-3
length: 16
V: TRBV6-6
CDR3: CASSYSPGVAANTIYF

J: TRBJ1-1
length: 13
V: TRBV2
CDR3: CASSENRDTEAFF

J: TRBJ1-1
length: 15
V: TRBV29-1
CDR3: CSARDRGRPNTEAFF

J: TRBJ2-7
length: 17
V: TRBV10-1
CDR3: CASRLTMEQGSTYEQYF

J: TRBJ2-1
length: 15
V: TRBV24-1
CDR3: CATSDPGTGYNEQFF

J: TRBJ1-2
length: 15
V: TRBV9
CDR3: CASSRTRTATYGYTF

J: TRBJ1-4
length: 14
V: TRBV2
CDR3: CASIQGQANEKLFF

J: TRBJ2-7
length: 11
V: TRBV12-3/TRBV12-4
CDR3: CASSQLYEQYF

J: TRBJ2-1
length: 18
V: TRBV7-3
CDR3: CASSLGPLGSGSYNEQFF

J: TRBJ1-1
length: 12
V: TRBV7-2
CDR3: CASSQDRAEAFF

J: TRBJ2-2
length: 15
V: TRBV7-6
CDR3: CASSLGTRNTGELFF

J: TRBJ2-3
length: 17
V: TRBV19
CDR3: CASSIDVLGDNTDTQYF

J: TRBJ2-1
length: 16
V: TRBV12-5
CDR3: CASGLVLERERGEQFF

J: TRBJ2-7
length: 13
V: TRBV4-3
CDR3: CASSQYRGREQYF

J: TRBJ1-1
length: 13
V: TRBV18
CDR3: CASSPDMDTEAFF

J: TRBJ1-6
length: 13
V: TRBV7-8
CDR3: CASSYGTFSPLHF

J: TRBJ1-4
length: 16
V: TRBV5-1
CDR3: CASSLRGAGGNEKLFF

J: TRBJ2-4
length: 16
V: TRBV7-2
CDR3: CASSLGGGLAENIQYF

J: TRBJ2-7
length: 13
V: TRBV29-1
CDR3: CSVVKDRRYEQYF

J: TRBJ2-7
length: 14
V: TRBV29-1
CDR3: CSVEFGQGKGEQYF

J: TRBJ1-1
length: 13
V: TRBV12-5
CDR3: CASGTNPGTEAFF

J: TRBJ2-2
length: 14
V: TRBV4-3
CDR3: CASSQVAGAGELFF

J: TRBJ2-7
length: 15
V: TRBV9
CDR3: CASSVVAGGPSEQYF

J: TRBJ1-6
length: 18
V: TRBV25-1
CDR3: CASSEYKQDKGVRSPLHF

J: TRBJ2-1
length: 15
V: TRBV19
CDR3: CASRPTGGDHNEQFF

J: TRBJ2-7
length: 15
V: TRBV18
CDR3: CASSQGTSGAYEQYF

J: TRBJ1-2
length: 15
V: TRBV4-1
CDR3: CASSQSDSHRYGYTF

J: TRBJ2-7
length: 16
V: TRBV11-2
CDR3: CASSLVWTGPTYEQYF

J: TRBJ2-5
length: 13
V: TRBV10-3
CDR3: CAISELAQETQYF

J: TRBJ1-4
length: 14
V: TRBV6-5
CDR3: CASSTYRGREKLFF

J: TRBJ2-1
length: 13
V: TRBV3-1/TRBV3-2
CDR3: CASSQRGYNEQFF

J: TRBJ2-1
length: 15
V: TRBV10-2
CDR3: CASSGTSVKYNEQFF

J: TRBJ2-1
length: 16
V: TRBV6-5
CDR3: CASSYSDRGPYNEQFF

J: TRBJ1-1
length: 15
V: TRBV21-1
CDR3: CASREGWPRNTEAFF

J: TRBJ2-2
length: 17
V: TRBV5-1
CDR3: CASSFSMGRAHTGELFF

J: TRBJ2-3
length: 15
V: TRBV4-3
CDR3: CASSQEEKAADTQYF

J: TRBJ2-1
length: 17
V: TRBV7-2
CDR3: CASSLVWPQRGHNEQFF

J: TRBJ2-7
length: 11
V: TRBV6-6
CDR3: CASSGDLLQYF

J: TRBJ1-2
length: 14
V: TRBV29-1
CDR3: CSVDVQGSGYGYTF

J: TRBJ2-2
length: 15
V: TRBV19
CDR3: CASRGLAGGKWELFF

J: TRBJ2-2
length: 13
V: TRBV4-3
CDR3: CASSQEAAGELFF

J: TRBJ1-1
length: 16
V: TRBV6-2/TRBV6-3
CDR3: CASSSPSTGATTEAFF

J: TRBJ1-4
length: 13
V: TRBV29-1
CDR3: CSVAETVGEKLFF

J: TRBJ2-1
length: 17
V: TRBV5-1
CDR3: CASSYFTVGQIDNEQFF

J: TRBJ1-4
length: 14
V: TRBV19
CDR3: CASTSPEHVEKLFF

J: TRBJ2-6
length: 18
V: TRBV19
CDR3: CASSIGGTGGLQANVLTF

J: TRBJ1-1
length: 12
V: TRBV7-9
CDR3: CASSLANSEAFF